This T cell receptor beta chain was captured by sequencing in a study of vaccination effects on CD4 cells after COVID-19. The CDR3 runs 17 residues. CDR1 KGHSH and CDR2 LQKENI come from the germline V gene. V lost 3 bases to trimming and J lost 1 base; unmatched junction nucleotides: 6. Worth noting for this clone: What it binds is not known.

TCRdb's table, derived via immunoSEQ multiplex PCR, lists solely in-frame clones and lacks some. The sample lists 17,000 or so clones, roughly 72% occurring once. Antigen-specific CD4+ T cells were expanded with viral peptide pools in the ViraFEST assay before sequencing. Following culture for approximately ten days, CD4+ T cells were isolated. This person's SARS-CoV-2 infection, confirmed by PCR, occurred between March and December 2020. Half the medium was swapped for IL-2 medium on days 3 and 7. This chain connects TRBV18 to TRBJ2-3; 11 positions agree with TRBD2. The clonotype comes from a human donor who had a prior SARS-CoV-2 infection. Sequencing was performed on CD4+ T cells from PBMCs cultured with SARS-CoV-2 spike peptides, taken before COVID-19 vaccination. The CDR3 loop is CASSPSLAGGGTDTQYF. The CDR3 DNA sequence: TGTGCCAGCTCACCGTCCCTAGCGGGGGGTGGCACAGATACGCAGTATTTT. The full variable domain, rest sourced from reference TRBV18 and TRBJ2-3, is NAGVMQNPRHLVRRRGQEARLRCSPMKGHSHVYWYRQLPEEGLKFMVYLQKENIIDESGMPKERFSAEFPKEGPSILRIQQVVRGDSAAYFCASSPSLAGGGTDTQYFGPGTRLTVL.